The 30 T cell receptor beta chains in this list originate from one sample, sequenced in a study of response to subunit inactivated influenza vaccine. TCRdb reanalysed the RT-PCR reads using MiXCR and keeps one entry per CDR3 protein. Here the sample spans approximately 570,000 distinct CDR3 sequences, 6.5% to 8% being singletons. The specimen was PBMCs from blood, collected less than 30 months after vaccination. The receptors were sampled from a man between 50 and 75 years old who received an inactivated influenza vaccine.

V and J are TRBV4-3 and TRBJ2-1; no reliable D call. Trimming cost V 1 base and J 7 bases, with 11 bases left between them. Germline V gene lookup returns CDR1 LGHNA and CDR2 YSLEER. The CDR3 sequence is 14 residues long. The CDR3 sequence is CASSQASPANEQFF. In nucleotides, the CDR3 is TGCGCCAGCAGCCAAGCATCCCCCGCGAATGAGCAGTTCTTC.

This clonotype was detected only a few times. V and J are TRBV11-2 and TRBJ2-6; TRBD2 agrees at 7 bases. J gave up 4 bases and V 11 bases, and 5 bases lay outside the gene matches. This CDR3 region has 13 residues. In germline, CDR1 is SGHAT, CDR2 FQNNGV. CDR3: CAWRGTGANVLTF. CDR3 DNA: TGTGCCTGGCGGGGGACGGGGGCCAACGTCCTGACTTTC. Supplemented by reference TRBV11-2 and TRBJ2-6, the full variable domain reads EAGVAQSPRYKIIEKRQSVAFWCNPISGHATLYWYQQILGQGPKLLIQFQNNGVVDDSQLPKDRFSAERLKGVDSTLKIQPAKLEDSAVYLCAWRGTGANVLTFGAGSRLTVL.

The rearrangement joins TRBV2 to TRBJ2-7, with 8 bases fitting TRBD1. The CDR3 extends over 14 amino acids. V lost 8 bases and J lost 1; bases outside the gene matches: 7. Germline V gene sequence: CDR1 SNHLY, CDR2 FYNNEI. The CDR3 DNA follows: TGTGCCAGCGGACAGGGAATTGGGTCCTACGAGCAGTACTTC. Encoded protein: CASGQGIGSYEQYF.

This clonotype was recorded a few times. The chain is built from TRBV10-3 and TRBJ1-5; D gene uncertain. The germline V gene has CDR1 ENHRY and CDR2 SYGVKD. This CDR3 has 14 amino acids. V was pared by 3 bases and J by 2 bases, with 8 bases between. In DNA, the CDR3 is TGTGCCATCAGTGAAGCTGGGGGCAATCAGCCCCAGCATTTT. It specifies CAISEAGGNQPQHF.

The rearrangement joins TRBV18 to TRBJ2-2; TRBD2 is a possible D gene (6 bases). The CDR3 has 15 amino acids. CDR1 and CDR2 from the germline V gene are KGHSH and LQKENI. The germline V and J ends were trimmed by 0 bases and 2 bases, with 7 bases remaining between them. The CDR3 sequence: CASSPPGTNTGELFF. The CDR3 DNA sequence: TGTGCCAGCTCACCACCAGGGACTAACACCGGGGAGCTGTTTTTT.

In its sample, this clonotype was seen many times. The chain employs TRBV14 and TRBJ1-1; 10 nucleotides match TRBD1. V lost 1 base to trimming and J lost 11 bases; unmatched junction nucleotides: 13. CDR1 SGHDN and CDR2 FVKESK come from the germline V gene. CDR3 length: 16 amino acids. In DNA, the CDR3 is TGTGCCAGCAGCCAAGGCCGTTACGGGACAGGGGTGCGGGCTTTCTTT. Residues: CASSQGRYGTGVRAFF.

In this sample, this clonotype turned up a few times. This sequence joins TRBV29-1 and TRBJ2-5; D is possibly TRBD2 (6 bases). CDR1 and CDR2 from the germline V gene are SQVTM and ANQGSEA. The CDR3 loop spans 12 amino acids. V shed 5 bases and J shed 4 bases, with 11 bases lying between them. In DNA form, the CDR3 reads TGCAGCGTTTGGTGGCGGGGAGAGACCCAGTACTTC. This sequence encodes CSVWWRGETQYF.

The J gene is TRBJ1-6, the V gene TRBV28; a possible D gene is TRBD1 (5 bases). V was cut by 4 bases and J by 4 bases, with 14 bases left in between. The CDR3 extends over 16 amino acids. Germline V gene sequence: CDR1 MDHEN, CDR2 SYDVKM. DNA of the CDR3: TGTGCCAGCAGTTCCCCCCTGACAGTTTATAATTCACCCCTCCACTTT. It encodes CASSSPLTVYNSPLHF.

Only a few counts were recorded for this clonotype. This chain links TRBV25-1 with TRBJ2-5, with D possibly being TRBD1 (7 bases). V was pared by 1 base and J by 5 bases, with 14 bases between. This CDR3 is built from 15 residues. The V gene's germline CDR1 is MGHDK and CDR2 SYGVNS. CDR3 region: CASSEFQGGGETQYF. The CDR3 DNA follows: TGTGCCAGCAGTGAATTCCAGGGGGGTGGGGAGACCCAGTACTTC.

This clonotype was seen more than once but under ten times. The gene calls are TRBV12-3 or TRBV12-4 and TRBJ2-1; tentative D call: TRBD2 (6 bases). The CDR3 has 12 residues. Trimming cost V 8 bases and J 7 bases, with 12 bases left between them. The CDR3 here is CASGRRENEQFF. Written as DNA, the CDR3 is TGTGCCAGCGGACGGAGGGAAAATGAGCAGTTCTTC.

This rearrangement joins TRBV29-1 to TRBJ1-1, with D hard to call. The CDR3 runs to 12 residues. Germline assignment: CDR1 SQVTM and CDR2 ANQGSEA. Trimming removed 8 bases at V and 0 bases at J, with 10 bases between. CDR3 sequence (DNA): TGCAGCCTATCTCTCCTGAACACTGAAGCTTTCTTT. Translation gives CSLSLLNTEAFF.

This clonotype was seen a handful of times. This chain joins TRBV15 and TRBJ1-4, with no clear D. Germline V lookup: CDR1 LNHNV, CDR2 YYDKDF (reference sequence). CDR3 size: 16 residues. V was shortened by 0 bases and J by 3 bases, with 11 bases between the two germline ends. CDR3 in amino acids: CATSRDIQAPNEKLFF. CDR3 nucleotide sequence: TGTGCCACCAGCAGAGATATCCAGGCCCCTAATGAAAAACTGTTTTTT.

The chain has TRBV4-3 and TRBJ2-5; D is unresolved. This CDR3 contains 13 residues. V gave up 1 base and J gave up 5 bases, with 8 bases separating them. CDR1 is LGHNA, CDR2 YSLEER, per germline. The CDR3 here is CASSQALSETQYF. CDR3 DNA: TGCGCCAGCAGCCAAGCCCTGTCTGAGACCCAGTACTTC.

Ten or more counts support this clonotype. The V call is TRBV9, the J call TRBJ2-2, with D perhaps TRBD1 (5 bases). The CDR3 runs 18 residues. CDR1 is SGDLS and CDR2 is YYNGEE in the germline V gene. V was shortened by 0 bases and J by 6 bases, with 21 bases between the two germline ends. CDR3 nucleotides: TGTGCCAGCAGCGTAGGAGCAGGGCCTTCTCTATTTGCCGGGGAGCTGTTTTTT. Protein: CASSVGAGPSLFAGELFF.

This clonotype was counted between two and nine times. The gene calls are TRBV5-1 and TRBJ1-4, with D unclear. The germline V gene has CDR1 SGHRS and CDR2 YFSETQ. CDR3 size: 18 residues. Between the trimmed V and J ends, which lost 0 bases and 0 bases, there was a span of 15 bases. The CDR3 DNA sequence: TGCGCCAGCAGCTTGGTATCCCCGGCGGGGTCAACTAATGAAAAACTGTTTTTT. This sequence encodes CASSLVSPAGSTNEKLFF.

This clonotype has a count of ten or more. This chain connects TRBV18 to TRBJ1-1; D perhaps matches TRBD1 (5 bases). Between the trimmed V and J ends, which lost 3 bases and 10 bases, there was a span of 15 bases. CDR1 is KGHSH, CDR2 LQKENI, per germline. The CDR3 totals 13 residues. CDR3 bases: TGTGCCAGCTCACCCCTTCAGGGAGAGGGAGCTTTCTTT. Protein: CASSPLQGEGAFF.

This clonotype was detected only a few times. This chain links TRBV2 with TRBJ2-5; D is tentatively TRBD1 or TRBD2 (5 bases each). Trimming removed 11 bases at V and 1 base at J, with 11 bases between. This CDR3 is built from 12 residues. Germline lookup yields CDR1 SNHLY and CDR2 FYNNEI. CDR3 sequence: CAARGTQETQYF. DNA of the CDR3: TGTGCCGCGCGAGGGACCCAAGAGACCCAGTACTTC.

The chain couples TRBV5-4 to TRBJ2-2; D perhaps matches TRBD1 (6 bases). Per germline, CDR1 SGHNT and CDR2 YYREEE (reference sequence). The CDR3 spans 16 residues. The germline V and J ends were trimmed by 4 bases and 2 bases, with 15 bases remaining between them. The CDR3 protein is CASSIHDRTNTGELFF. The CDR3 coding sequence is TGTGCCAGCAGCATACATGACAGGACCAACACCGGGGAGCTGTTTTTT.

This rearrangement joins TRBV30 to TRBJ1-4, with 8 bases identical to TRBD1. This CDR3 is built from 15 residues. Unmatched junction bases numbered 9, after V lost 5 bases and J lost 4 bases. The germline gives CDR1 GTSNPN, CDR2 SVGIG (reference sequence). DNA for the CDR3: TGTGCCTGGGAGACCAGGGGGCTTGGTAATGAAAAACTGTTTTTT. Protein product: CAWETRGLGNEKLFF.

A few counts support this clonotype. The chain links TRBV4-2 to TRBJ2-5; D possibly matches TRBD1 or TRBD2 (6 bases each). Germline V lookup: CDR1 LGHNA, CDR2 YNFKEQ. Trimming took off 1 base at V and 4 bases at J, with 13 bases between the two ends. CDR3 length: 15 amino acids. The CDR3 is CASSQVEGVRETQYF. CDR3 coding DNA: TGTGCCAGCAGCCAAGTGGAGGGGGTGCGAGAGACCCAGTACTTC.

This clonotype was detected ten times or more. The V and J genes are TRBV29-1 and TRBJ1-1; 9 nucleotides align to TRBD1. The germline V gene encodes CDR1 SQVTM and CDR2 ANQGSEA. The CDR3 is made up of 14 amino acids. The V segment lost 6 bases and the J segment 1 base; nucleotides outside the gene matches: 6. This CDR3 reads CSVRPGQGNTEAFF. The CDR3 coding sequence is TGCAGCGTCCGCCCGGGACAGGGGAACACTGAAGCTTTCTTT.

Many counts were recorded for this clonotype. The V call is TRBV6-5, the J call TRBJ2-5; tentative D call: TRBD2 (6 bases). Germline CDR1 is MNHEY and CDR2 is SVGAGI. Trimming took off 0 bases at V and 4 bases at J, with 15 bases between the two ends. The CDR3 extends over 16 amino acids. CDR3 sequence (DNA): TGTGCCAGCAGTTACTCGAACGGGAGCTTTCCAGAGACCCAGTACTTC. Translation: CASSYSNGSFPETQYF.

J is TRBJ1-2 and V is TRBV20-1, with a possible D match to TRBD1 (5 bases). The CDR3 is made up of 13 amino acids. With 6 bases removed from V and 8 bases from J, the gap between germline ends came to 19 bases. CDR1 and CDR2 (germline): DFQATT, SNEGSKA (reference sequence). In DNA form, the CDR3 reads TGCAGTGCCCTCGGACTGCAGGGAGGGGGCTACACCTTC. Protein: CSALGLQGGGYTF.

The CDR3 sequence: CASSLAGQGTNTIYF. CDR3 in DNA: TGTGCCAGCAGCTTAGCGGGACAGGGCACAAACACCATATATTTT. The chain recombines TRBV7-2 with TRBJ1-3; 9 bases align to TRBD1. The ends lost 0 bases at V and 6 bases at J; junction bases unmatched: 3. The length of the CDR3 is 15 residues. Looked up from germline, CDR1 is SGHTA and CDR2 is FQGNSA. Full variable domain (rest looked up from reference TRBV7-2 and TRBJ1-3): GAGVSQSPSNKVTEKGKDVELRCDPISGHTALYWYRQSLGQGLEFLIYFQGNSAPDKSGLPSDRFSAERTGGSVSTLTIQRTQQEDSAVYLCASSLAGQGTNTIYFGEGSWLTVV.

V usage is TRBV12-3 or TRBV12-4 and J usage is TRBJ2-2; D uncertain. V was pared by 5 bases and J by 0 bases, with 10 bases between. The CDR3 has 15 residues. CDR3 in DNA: TGTGCCAGCAGTCGCCGGACGTCGAACACCGGGGAGCTGTTTTTT. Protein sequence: CASSRRTSNTGELFF.

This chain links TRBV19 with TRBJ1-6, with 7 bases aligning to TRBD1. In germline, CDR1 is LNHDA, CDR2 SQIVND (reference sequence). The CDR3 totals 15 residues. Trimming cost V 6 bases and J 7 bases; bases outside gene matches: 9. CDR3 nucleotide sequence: TGTGCCAGTAGGGACGGACAGGAGCAAAATTCACCCCTCCACTTT. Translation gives CASRDGQEQNSPLHF. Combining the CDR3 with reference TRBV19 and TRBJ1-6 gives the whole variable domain DGGITQSPKYLFRKEGQNVTLSCEQNLNHDAMYWYRQDPGQGLRLIYYSQIVNDFQKGDIAEGYSVSREKKESFPLTVTSAQKNPTAFYLCASRDGQEQNSPLHFGNGTRLTVT.

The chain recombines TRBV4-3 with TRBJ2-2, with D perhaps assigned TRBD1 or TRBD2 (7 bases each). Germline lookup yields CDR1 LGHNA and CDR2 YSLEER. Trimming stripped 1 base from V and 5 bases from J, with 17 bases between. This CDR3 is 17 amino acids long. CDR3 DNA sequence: TGCGCCAGCAGCCAAGGAGCGGGACAGAGTTATACCGGGGAGCTGTTTTTT. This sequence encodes CASSQGAGQSYTGELFF.

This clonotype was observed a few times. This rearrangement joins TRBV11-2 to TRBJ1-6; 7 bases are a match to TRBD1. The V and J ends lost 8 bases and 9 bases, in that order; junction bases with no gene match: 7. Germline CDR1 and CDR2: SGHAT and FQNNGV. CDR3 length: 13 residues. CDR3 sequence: CASEGAGGSPLHF. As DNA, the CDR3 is TGTGCCAGCGAGGGGGCAGGGGGTTCACCCCTCCACTTT.

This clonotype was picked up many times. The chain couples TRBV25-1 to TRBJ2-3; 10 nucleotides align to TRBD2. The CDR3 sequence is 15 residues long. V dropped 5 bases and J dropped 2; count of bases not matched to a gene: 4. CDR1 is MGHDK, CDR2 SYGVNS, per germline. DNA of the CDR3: TGTGCCAGCAGTCCCAGCGGGGGGGCCACAGATACGCAGTATTTT. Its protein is CASSPSGGATDTQYF.

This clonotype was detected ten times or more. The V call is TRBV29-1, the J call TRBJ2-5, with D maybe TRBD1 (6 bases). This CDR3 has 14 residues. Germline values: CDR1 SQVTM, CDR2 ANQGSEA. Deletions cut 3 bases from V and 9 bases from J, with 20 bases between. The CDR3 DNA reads TGCAGCGTTGACCCCCGGGACACGGTCGGGGCCCAGTACTTC. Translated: CSVDPRDTVGAQYF.